The present T cell receptor beta chain was sequenced within a study of blood T cell repertoires in COVID-19. The age range of participants was about 18 to 89 years, with residence in about two dozen US areas. Self-reported history from a screening survey and questionnaire set each donor's cohort. Resolution of symptoms, clearance, or two negative PCRs was present in recovered Cohort 3 donors. The authors' processing: Amplification from reference gene primers served as the basis for estimated nucleated cell counts. Produced via immunoSEQ multiplex PCR; TCRdb's table is partial and in-frame only. V, J and clone size are taken as reported in that table, and D and trimming were inferred from the DNA itself. The sample lists 240,000 or so clones, about 83% seen once, with 2% to 2.5% in the top ten. Trimming removed 1 base at V and 4 bases at J, with 10 bases between. The germline gives CDR1 SGHDN, CDR2 FVKESK. This CDR3 is built from 14 residues.

The chain couples TRBV14 to TRBJ1-2, with D tentatively TRBD1 (5 bases). The sample taken for sequencing was PBMCs or T cells enriched from blood (not recorded which). This receptor was obtained from a woman aged 50 to 60 who had recovered from COVID-19. CDR3 loop: CASSQGGGSYGYTF. DNA of the CDR3: TGTGCCAGCAGCCAAGGGGGGGGGAGCTATGGCTACACCTTC.